This entry is about one TCR beta chain. Germline values: CDR1 MDHEN, CDR2 SYDVKM. The CDR3 runs 17 residues. V lost 6 bases and J lost 3, with 21 bases in between. Method: immunoSEQ multiplex PCR; TCRdb's copy keeps in-frame clones and lacks some. This table holds approximately 200,000 clones, about 87% found once. This sample was included in a study of blood T cell repertoires in COVID-19. This chain uses TRBV28 with TRBJ1-3; D is ambiguous. The TCR sequence derives from a man aged 18 to 30 with acute COVID-19. The sample was PBMCs or T cells enriched from blood (not recorded which). The CDR3 DNA is TGTGCCAGCAGAAGTGGGCAGGAACTGTCTTTTGGAAACACCATATATTTT. Translated, it gives CASRSGQELSFGNTIYF.